This TCR beta chain was identified during a study of blood T cell repertoires in COVID-19. Study overall: Material from acute and convalescent COVID-19 was sourced from the United States, Italy and Spain.

There are 15 residues in the CDR3. Losses at the gene ends were 4 bases for V and 3 bases for J; bases not matched to a gene: 8. Germline V gene lookup returns CDR1 MDHEN and CDR2 SYDVKM. Study members were between about 18 and 100 years old and lived in about two dozen US regions. Clones were read by immunoSEQ multiplex PCR, and TCRdb kept only the in-frame ones, dropping some. Found here are under 350,000 clones, under 90% of them singletons; the top ten hold less than 4.5%. This clonotype was obtained from a man in his thirties or forties who had recovered from COVID-19. This chain connects TRBV28 to TRBJ1-1; TRBD1 agrees at 7 bases. The source material was PBMCs or T cells enriched from blood (not recorded which). The CDR3 bases are TGTGCCAGCAGTTCGCGGACAGGCCGATACACTGAAGCTTTCTTT. Translated, it gives CASSSRTGRYTEAFF.